One sample yielded the 10 T cell receptor beta chains listed below, sequenced in a study of identical twins. A single record per CDR3 protein comes from TCRdb applying MiXCR to the 5' RACE reads. The data contain more than 350,000 distinct CDR3 sequences, 9% to 10% of them singletons. The specimen was naive T cells sorted from blood. These receptors originate from a woman aged 45-65 years in good health.

The J gene is TRBJ2-3, the V gene TRBV5-1, with 14 bases that match TRBD2. Unmatched junction bases numbered 6, after V lost 5 bases and J lost 4 bases. Germline CDR1 reads SGHRS; CDR2 reads YFSETQ. The CDR3 loop spans 16 amino acids. CDR3 sequence: CASRPGLAGVADTQYF. The CDR3 DNA is TGCGCCAGCAGACCGGGACTAGCGGGAGTGGCAGATACGCAGTATTTT.

The chain employs TRBV25-1 and TRBJ2-5, with D maybe TRBD1 (6 bases). The V end lost 4 bases, the J end lost 2 bases, and 11 bases lay between the germline ends. This CDR3 has 14 residues. Looked up from germline, CDR1 is MGHDK and CDR2 is SYGVNS. CDR3 in amino acids: CASSAYGQQETQYF. CDR3 sequence (DNA): TGTGCCAGCAGTGCTTACGGACAGCAAGAGACCCAGTACTTC. Complete variable domain (other parts from reference TRBV25-1 and TRBJ2-5): EADIYQTPRYLVIGTGKKITLECSQTMGHDKMYWYQQDPGMELHLIHYSYGVNSTEKGDLSSESTVSRIRTEHFPLTLESARPSHTSQYLCASSAYGQQETQYFGPGTRLLVL.

The rearrangement uses TRBV7-9 and TRBJ1-1, with D unresolved. Between the trimmed V and J ends, which lost 3 bases and 0 bases, there was a span of 8 bases. Germline CDR1 reads SEHNR; CDR2 reads FQNEAQ (reference sequence). The CDR3 has 14 residues. The CDR3 coding sequence is TGTGCCAGCAGCTTCAACCGAATGAACACTGAAGCTTTCTTT. Its translation: CASSFNRMNTEAFF.

At least ten counts were recorded for this clonotype. V usage is TRBV7-6 and J usage is TRBJ2-2; tentative D call: TRBD2 (5 bases). Germline V gives CDR1 SGHVS, CDR2 FNYEAQ. The CDR3 loop spans 13 amino acids. V gave up 3 bases and J gave up 8 bases, with 10 bases separating them. The CDR3 protein is CASSFRDSGELFF. The CDR3, as DNA: TGTGCCAGCAGCTTCCGGGATTCGGGGGAGCTGTTTTTT.

This clonotype was found a few times. The V gene is TRBV18, the J gene TRBJ2-3; D remains ambiguous. Germline CDR1 KGHSH, CDR2 LQKENI. The CDR3 is 14 amino acids. The germline V and J ends were trimmed by 1 base and 4 bases, with 9 bases remaining between them. CDR3 bases: TGTGCCAGCTCACCACAGCTGCGAGCAGATACGCAGTATTTT. Amino acids: CASSPQLRADTQYF. The whole variable domain, remainder taken from reference TRBV18 and TRBJ2-3, is NAGVMQNPRHLVRRRGQEARLRCSPMKGHSHVYWYRQLPEEGLKFMVYLQKENIIDESGMPKERFSAEFPKEGPSILRIQQVVRGDSAAYFCASSPQLRADTQYFGPGTRLTVL.

J is TRBJ2-7 and V is TRBV5-1; 8 bases line up with TRBD2. The junction had 10 bases not matched to a gene; V was cut back by 1 base and J by 4 bases. CDR1 and CDR2 (germline): SGHRS, YFSETQ. The CDR3 sequence is 16 residues long. CDR3 sequence: CASSLFPAGGNYEQYF. CDR3 DNA sequence: TGCGCCAGCAGCTTGTTCCCCGCGGGAGGTAATTACGAGCAGTACTTC.

V usage is TRBV3-1 and J usage is TRBJ1-2; D unresolved. Trimming shortened V by 0 bases and J by 7 bases, and 3 bases separated the two germline ends. The CDR3 extends over 11 amino acids. CDR1 and CDR2 from the germline V gene are LGHDT and YNNKEL (reference sequence). The CDR3 nucleotides are TGTGCCAGCAGCCAAGATGCTGGCTACACCTTC. Residues: CASSQDAGYTF.

The chain combines TRBV24-1 with TRBJ1-2; D gene uncertain. In germline, CDR1 is KGHDR, CDR2 SFDVKD. The CDR3 has 14 amino acids. V shed 0 bases and J shed 2 bases, with 6 bases lying between them. The CDR3 DNA reads as TGTGCCACCAGTGATTTGCGGCAGAACTATGGCTACACCTTC. Translating it yields CATSDLRQNYGYTF.

This clonotype was detected ten times or more. The J gene is TRBJ2-5, the V gene TRBV3-1, with 7 positions matching TRBD2. The CDR3 is 15 amino acids. J gave up 0 bases and V 4 bases, and 5 bases lay outside the gene matches. Germline-derived CDR1 and CDR2 are LGHDT and YNNKEL (reference sequence). The DNA of the CDR3 is TGTGCCAGCAGCCTAGGACTAGTCAACCAAGAGACCCAGTACTTC. Protein product: CASSLGLVNQETQYF.

Only a few counts were recorded for this clonotype. The V gene is TRBV19, the J gene TRBJ2-1; D gene uncertain. This CDR3 spans 16 amino acids. The germline V and J ends were trimmed by 6 bases and 0 bases, with 15 bases remaining between them. Germline V gene data show CDR1 as LNHDA and CDR2 as SQIVND (reference sequence). The CDR3 DNA sequence: TGTGCCAGTAGCGCATCGGACCGAAGCTCCTACAATGAGCAGTTCTTC. Amino acid sequence: CASSASDRSSYNEQFF.